This TCR beta chain was sequenced in a study of a mutant IDH1 vaccine in newly diagnosed glioma. Overall study context: Treated patients were roughly 62% male, approximately 40% female, mean age 40.4 years. It was radiotherapy, temozolomide, or both that patients received previously, with most receiving both.

For this clone: The antigen is undetermined.

CDR1 and CDR2 (germline): SGHNT, YYREEE (reference sequence). The CDR3 extends over 14 amino acids. Trimming pared 3 bases from V and 5 bases from J, leaving 13 bases between. The time point was: week 5, during vaccination. Each vaccine dose was 300 ug of mutant IDH1 20-mer peptide, with topical imiquimod. Each donor presented with a new WHO grade 3 or 4 astrocytoma that tested IDH1-mutant and showed ATRX loss. This table comes from immunoSEQ multiplex PCR, and its TCRdb copy is limited to in-frame clones, with some not included. The repertoire holds fewer than 70,000 clones, over 80% seen once, with approximately 4.3% in the top ten.

Material: PBMCs, obtained from a glioma patient whose treatment included an IDH1 peptide vaccine. The rearrangement joins TRBV5-4 to TRBJ2-3, with D perhaps TRBD1 or TRBD2 (5 bases each). The TCR originated in a woman aged 40 to 50 with glioma. Written as DNA, the CDR3 is TGTGCCAGCAGCTCCCACGGGGCGGGAGATACGCAGTATTTT. This translates into CASSSHGAGDTQYF.